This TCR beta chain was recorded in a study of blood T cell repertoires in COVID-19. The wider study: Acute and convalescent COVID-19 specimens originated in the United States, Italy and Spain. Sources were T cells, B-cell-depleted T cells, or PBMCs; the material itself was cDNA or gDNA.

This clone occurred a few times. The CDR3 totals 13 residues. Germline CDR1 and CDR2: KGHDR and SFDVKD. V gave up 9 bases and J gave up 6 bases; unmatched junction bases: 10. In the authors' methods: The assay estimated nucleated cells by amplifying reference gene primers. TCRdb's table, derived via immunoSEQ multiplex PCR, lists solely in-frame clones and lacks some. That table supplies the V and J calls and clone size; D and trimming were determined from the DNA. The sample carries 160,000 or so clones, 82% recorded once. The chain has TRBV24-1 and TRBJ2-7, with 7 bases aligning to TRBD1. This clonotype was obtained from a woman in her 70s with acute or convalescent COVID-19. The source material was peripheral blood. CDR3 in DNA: TGTGCCACCCGGACAGGCGCGGGTGGCGAGCAGTACTTC. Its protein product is CATRTGAGGEQYF.